This T cell receptor beta chain was profiled in a study of T-cell reconstitution after alpha-beta-depleted transplantation in children. The germline V and J ends were trimmed by 4 bases and 7 bases, with 13 bases remaining between them. This CDR3 has 14 residues. Germline CDR1 LGHDT, CDR2 YNNKEL (reference sequence). In this sample, this clonotype turned up many times. Unique molecular identifiers were incorporated into the prepared TCRbeta library. TCRdb fed the PCR reads into MiXCR, producing one record per CDR3 protein. The table has around 440,000 distinct CDR3 sequences, around 16% seen once. The sample consisted of PBMCs, mostly from graft donor cells, taken 360 days after TCRalphabeta/CD19-depleted stem cell transplant. The clonotype comes from a boy under three years old who had a stem cell transplant for Wiskott-Aldrich syndrome, so the T cells may come from the graft donor. V and J are TRBV3-1 and TRBJ2-2; D call uncertain. The CDR3 region has the DNA TGTGCCAGCAGCCCTCACGTAGCAGACGGGGAGCTGTTTTTT. It yields the protein CASSPHVADGELFF.